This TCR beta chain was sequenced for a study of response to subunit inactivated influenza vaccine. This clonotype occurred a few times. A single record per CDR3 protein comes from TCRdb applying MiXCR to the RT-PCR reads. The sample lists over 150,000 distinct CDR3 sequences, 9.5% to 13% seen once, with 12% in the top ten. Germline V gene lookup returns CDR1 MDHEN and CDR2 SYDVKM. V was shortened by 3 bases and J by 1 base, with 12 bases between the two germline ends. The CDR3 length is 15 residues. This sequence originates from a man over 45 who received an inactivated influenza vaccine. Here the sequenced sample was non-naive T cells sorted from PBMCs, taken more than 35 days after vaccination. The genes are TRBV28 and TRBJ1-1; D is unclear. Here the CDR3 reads CASSFLLSRNTEAFF. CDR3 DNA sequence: TGTGCCAGCAGTTTCCTACTTAGTCGGAACACTGAAGCTTTCTTT.